The next 15 T cell receptor beta chains were all read from a single sample in a study of blood T cell repertoires in COVID-19. Sequencing used immunoSEQ multiplex PCR; TCRdb keeps in-frame clones, though not all of them. This table has about 190,000 clones, roughly four fifths appearing once. Sequencing used peripheral blood. The receptors stem from a man in his fifties or sixties who had recovered from COVID-19.

The rearrangement joins TRBV5-1 to TRBJ2-7; 10 nucleotides match TRBD1. With V trimmed by 4 bases and J by 2 bases, 3 bases remained unmatched. This CDR3 spans 14 amino acids. CDR1 is SGHRS and CDR2 is YFSETQ in the germline V gene. CDR3 residues: CASSIGTGAYEQYF. The CDR3 DNA reads as TGCGCCAGCAGCATCGGGACAGGGGCCTACGAGCAGTACTTC.

The V call is TRBV5-1, the J call TRBJ1-4, with D perhaps matching TRBD1 (6 bases). V dropped 0 bases and J dropped 7 bases, with 16 bases sitting between them. The germline V gene has CDR1 SGHRS and CDR2 YFSETQ. There are 16 residues in the CDR3. The CDR3 nucleotides read TGCGCCAGCAGCTTGGCCGGACAGCCCCAGCTTGAAAAACTGTTTTTT. It translates to CASSLAGQPQLEKLFF.

This chain connects TRBV13 to TRBJ2-7; D is possibly TRBD1 (5 bases). Trimming shortened V by 5 bases and J by 3 bases, and 11 bases separated the two germline ends. Germline loops: CDR1 PRHDT, CDR2 FYEKMQ (reference sequence). The CDR3 loop spans 13 amino acids. The CDR3 nucleotides read TGTGCCAGCAGCCTCGCCGACAGCTACGAGCAGTACTTC. This codes for CASSLADSYEQYF.

The chain joins TRBV30 to TRBJ2-5; 9 bases match TRBD2. The CDR3 consists of 18 residues. The germline gives CDR1 GTSNPN, CDR2 SVGIG (reference sequence). The junction had 16 bases not matched to a gene; V was cut back by 0 bases and J by 5 bases. Written as DNA, the CDR3 is TGTGCCTGGAGTGTATCGTTACTAGCGGGCCAACGCGGGGAGACCCAGTACTTC. This translates into CAWSVSLLAGQRGETQYF.

The chain has TRBV5-1 and TRBJ2-2; 7 bases map to TRBD2. Trimming took 5 bases from V and 7 from J; bases not matched to a gene: 8. CDR1 is SGHRS, CDR2 YFSETQ, per germline. The CDR3 length is 14 residues. CDR3 residues: CASSSTSVGGELFF. The CDR3 bases are TGCGCCAGCAGTTCAACTAGCGTAGGCGGGGAGCTGTTTTTT.

The chain is built from TRBV7-2 and TRBJ2-7, with TRBD2 matching 8 bases. Trimming at V came to 6 bases and at J to 4 bases, leaving 11 bases not matched to a gene. CDR1 is SGHTA, CDR2 FQGNSA, per germline. The CDR3 runs to 15 residues. CDR3 DNA: TGTGCCAGCAGTCAAGGGTCCAGCGGGGGTTACGAGCAGTACTTC. This gives the protein CASSQGSSGGYEQYF. The whole variable domain, remainder taken from reference TRBV7-2 and TRBJ2-7, is GAGVSQSPSNKVTEKGKDVELRCDPISGHTALYWYRQSLGQGLEFLIYFQGNSAPDKSGLPSDRFSAERTGGSVSTLTIQRTQQEDSAVYLCASSQGSSGGYEQYFGPGTRLTVT.

This chain links TRBV2 with TRBJ2-7; 11 nucleotides align to TRBD2. Per germline, CDR1 SNHLY and CDR2 FYNNEI. Trimming took 5 bases from V and 2 from J; bases not matched to a gene: 2. The CDR3 has 14 residues. The CDR3 DNA is TGTGCCAGCAGTTTGGGACTAGCGGCCTACGAGCAGTACTTC. It codes for CASSLGLAAYEQYF.

The CDR3 is CASSWDRGTEAFF. DNA for the CDR3: TGTGCCAGCAGTTGGGACAGGGGCACTGAAGCTTTCTTT. V is TRBV27 and J is TRBJ1-1; 10 positions match TRBD1. V lost 4 bases to trimming and J lost 4 bases; unmatched junction nucleotides: 0. CDR3 length equals 13 residues. Germline V gives CDR1 MNHEY, CDR2 SMNVEV (reference sequence).

The chain links TRBV30 to TRBJ2-7, with no clear D. V shed 0 bases and J shed 4 bases, with 7 bases lying between them. The length of the CDR3 is 12 residues. Germline V gene data show CDR1 as GTSNPN and CDR2 as SVGIG (reference sequence). The DNA for the CDR3 is TGTGCCTGGAGTGTAACCGCGTACGAGCAGTACTTC. Protein sequence: CAWSVTAYEQYF.

This clone has just one count. The chain links TRBV27 to TRBJ1-4; TRBD1 aligns across 8 bases. Germline CDR1 reads MNHEY; CDR2 reads SMNVEV (reference sequence). V trimming: 3 bases; J trimming: 10 bases; junction bases outside the gene matches: 1. The CDR3 covers 12 residues. In DNA form, the CDR3 reads TGTGCCAGCAGTTTCACAGGGGGAAAACTGTTTTTT. It translates to CASSFTGGKLFF.

In its sample, this clone was seen once. V and J are TRBV3-1 (or the pseudogene TRBV3-2) and TRBJ2-3, with 11 bases identical to TRBD2. The V gene's germline CDR1 is LGHDT and CDR2 YNNKEL (reference sequence). The CDR3 totals 17 residues. Losses at the gene ends were 1 base for V and 4 bases for J; bases not matched to a gene: 7. DNA for the CDR3: TGTGCCAGCAGCCAAGGGGTAGCGGGAGGGCCCCCAGATACGCAGTATTTT. Translated, it gives CASSQGVAGGPPDTQYF.

The J gene is TRBJ1-2, the V gene TRBV10-1; D remains unclear. The CDR3 runs to 13 residues. Germline lookup yields CDR1 WNHNN and CDR2 SYGVQD (reference sequence). The V end lost 5 bases, the J end lost 0 bases, and 7 bases lay between the germline ends. The CDR3 DNA follows: TGCGCCAGCAGTCTTGGGCCTAACTATGGCTACACCTTC. It is translated as CASSLGPNYGYTF.

This clone was observed a handful of times. V gene TRBV2 combines with J gene TRBJ2-1, with 12 bases aligning to TRBD2. The germline gives CDR1 SNHLY, CDR2 FYNNEI. The CDR3 sequence is 14 residues long. Trimming removed 8 bases from V and 6 bases from J; junction bases left unmatched: 5. In DNA, the CDR3 is TGTGCCAGCTGTATGACTAGCGGGAGCAATGAGCAGTTCTTC. Translation: CASCMTSGSNEQFF.

The chain has TRBV7-3 and TRBJ1-2; 10 bases line up with TRBD1. The germline gives CDR1 SGHTA, CDR2 FQGTGA. V shed 5 bases, J shed 8 bases, and the junction held 8 bases outside the gene matches. CDR3 length: 14 amino acids. The CDR3 loop reads CASSPTGTGDGYTF. As DNA, the CDR3 is TGTGCCAGCAGCCCGACCGGGACAGGGGACGGCTACACCTTC.

The chain couples TRBV29-1 to TRBJ2-3, with TRBD1 matching over 8 bases. Losses at the gene ends were 7 bases for V and 0 bases for J; bases not matched to a gene: 3. The V gene's germline CDR1 is SQVTM and CDR2 ANQGSEA. The CDR3 is 13 residues long. The CDR3 protein is CSETGASTDTQYF. The CDR3 DNA reads TGCAGCGAGACAGGGGCTAGCACAGATACGCAGTATTTT.